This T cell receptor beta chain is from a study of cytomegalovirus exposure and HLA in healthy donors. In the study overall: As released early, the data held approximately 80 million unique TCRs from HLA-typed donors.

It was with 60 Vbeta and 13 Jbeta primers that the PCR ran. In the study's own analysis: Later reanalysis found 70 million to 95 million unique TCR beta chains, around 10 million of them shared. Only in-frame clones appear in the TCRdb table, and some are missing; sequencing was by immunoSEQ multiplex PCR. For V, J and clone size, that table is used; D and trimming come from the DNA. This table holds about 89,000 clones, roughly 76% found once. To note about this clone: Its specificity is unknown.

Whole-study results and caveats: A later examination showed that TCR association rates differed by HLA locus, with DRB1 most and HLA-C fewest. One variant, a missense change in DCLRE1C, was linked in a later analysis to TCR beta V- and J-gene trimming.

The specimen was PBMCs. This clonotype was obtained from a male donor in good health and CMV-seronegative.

The CDR3 region is CASSPWTSSDTQYF. CDR3 coding DNA: TGTGCCAGCAGCCCTTGGACTAGTTCCGATACGCAGTATTTT. The chain couples TRBV7-2 to TRBJ2-3; 7 positions agree with TRBD2. The CDR3 length is 14 residues. Germline CDR1 is SGHTA and CDR2 is FQGNSA. The J segment lost 6 bases and the V segment lost 5 bases, leaving 8 bases of the junction unmatched.